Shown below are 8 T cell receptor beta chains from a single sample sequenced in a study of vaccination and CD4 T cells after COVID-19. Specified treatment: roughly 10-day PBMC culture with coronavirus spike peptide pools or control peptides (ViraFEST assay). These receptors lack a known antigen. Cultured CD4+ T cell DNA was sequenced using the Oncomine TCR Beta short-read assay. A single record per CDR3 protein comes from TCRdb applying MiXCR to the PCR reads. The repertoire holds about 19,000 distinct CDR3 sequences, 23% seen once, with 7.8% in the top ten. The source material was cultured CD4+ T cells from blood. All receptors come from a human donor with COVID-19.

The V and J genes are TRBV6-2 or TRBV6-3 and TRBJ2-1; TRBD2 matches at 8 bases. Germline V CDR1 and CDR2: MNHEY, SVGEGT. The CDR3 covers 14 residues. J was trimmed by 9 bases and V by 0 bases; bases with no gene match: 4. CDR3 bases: TGTGCCAGCAGTTACTCTAGCGGGGTCTTTGAGCAGTTCTTC. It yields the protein CASSYSSGVFEQFF.

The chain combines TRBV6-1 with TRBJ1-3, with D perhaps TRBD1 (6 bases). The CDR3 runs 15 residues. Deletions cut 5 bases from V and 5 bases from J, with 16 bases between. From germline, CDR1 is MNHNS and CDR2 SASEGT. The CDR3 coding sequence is TGTGCCAGCAGTCCGGGACATAGGGCTAGAAACACCATATATTTT. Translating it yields CASSPGHRARNTIYF.

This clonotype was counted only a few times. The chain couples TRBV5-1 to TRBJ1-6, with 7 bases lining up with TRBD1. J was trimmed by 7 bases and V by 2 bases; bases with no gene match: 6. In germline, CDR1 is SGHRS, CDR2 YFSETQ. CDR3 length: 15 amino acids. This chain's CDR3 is CASSFNGQANSPLHF. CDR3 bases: TGCGCCAGCAGCTTCAATGGACAGGCGAATTCACCCCTCCACTTT.

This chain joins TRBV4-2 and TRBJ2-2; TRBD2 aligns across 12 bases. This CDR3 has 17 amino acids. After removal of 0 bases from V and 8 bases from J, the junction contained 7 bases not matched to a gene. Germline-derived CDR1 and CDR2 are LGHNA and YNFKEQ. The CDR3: CASSQEASGGARGELFF. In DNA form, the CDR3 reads TGTGCCAGCAGCCAAGAAGCTAGCGGGGGGGCTAGAGGGGAGCTGTTTTTT.

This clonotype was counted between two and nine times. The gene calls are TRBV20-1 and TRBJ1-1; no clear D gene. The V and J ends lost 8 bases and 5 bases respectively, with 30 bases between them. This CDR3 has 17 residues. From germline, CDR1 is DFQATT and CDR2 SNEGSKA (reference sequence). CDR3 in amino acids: CSTAAGVGSARGTEAFF. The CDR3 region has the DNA TGCAGTACGGCGGCCGGAGTAGGGTCGGCAAGAGGGACTGAAGCTTTCTTT.

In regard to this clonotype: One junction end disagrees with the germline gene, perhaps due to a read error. The CDR3: CASSLVGRGEETQYF. For the CDR3, the DNA is TGTGCCAGCAGCTTGGTCGGGAGGGGGGAAGAGACCCAGTACTTC. The genes are TRBV5-3 and TRBJ2-5; 8 bases fit TRBD2. TRBV5-3 counts as an open reading frame of uncertain function. CDR3 length: 15 residues.

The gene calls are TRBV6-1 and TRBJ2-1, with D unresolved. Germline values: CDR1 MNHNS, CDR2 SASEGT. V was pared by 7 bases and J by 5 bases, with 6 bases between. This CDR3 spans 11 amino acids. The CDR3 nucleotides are TGTGCCAGCATAAGTAACAATGAGCAGTTCTTC. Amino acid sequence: CASISNNEQFF.

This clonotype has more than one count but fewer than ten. The CDR3 sequence: CASRSATGNTEAFF. DNA for the CDR3: TGCGCCAGCAGATCCGCTACCGGGAACACTGAAGCTTTCTTT. This rearrangement joins TRBV5-1 to TRBJ1-1; D is ambiguous. V was cut by 5 bases and J by 1 base, with 12 bases left in between. CDR3 length: 14 amino acids. Germline V CDR1 and CDR2: SGHRS, YFSETQ.